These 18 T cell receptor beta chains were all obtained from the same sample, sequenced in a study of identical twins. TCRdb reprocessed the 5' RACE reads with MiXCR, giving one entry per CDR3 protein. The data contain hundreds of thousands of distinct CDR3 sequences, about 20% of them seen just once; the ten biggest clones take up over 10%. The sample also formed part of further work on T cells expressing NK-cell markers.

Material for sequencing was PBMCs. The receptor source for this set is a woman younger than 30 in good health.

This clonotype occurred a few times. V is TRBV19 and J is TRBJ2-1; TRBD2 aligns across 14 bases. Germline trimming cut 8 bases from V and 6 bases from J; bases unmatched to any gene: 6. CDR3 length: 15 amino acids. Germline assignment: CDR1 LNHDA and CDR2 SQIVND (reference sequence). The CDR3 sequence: CASERLAGGSNEQFF. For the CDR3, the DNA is TGTGCCAGTGAGCGACTAGCGGGAGGGAGCAATGAGCAGTTCTTC.

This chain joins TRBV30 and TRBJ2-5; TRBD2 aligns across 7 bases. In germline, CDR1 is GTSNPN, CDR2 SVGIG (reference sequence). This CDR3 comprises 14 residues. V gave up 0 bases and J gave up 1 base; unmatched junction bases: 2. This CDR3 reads CAWSVPSGQETQYF. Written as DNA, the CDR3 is TGTGCCTGGAGTGTCCCTAGCGGCCAAGAGACCCAGTACTTC.

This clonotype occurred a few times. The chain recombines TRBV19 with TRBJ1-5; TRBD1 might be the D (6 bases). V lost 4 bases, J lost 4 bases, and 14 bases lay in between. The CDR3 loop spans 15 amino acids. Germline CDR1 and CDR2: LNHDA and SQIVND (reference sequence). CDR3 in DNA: TGTGCCAGTAGTACCCCCGGCAGGGGAAATCAGCCCCAGCATTTT. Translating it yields CASSTPGRGNQPQHF. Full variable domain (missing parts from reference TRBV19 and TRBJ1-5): DGGITQSPKYLFRKEGQNVTLSCEQNLNHDAMYWYRQDPGQGLRLIYYSQIVNDFQKGDIAEGYSVSREKKESFPLTVTSAQKNPTAFYLCASSTPGRGNQPQHFGDGTRLSIL.

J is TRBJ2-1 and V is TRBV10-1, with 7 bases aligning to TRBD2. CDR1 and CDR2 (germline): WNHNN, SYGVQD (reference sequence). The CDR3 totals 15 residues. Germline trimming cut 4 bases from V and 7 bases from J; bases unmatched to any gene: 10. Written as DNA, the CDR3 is TGCGCCAGCAGTGGACGGGACTATCGTAGGAATGAGCAGTTCTTC. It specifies CASSGRDYRRNEQFF.

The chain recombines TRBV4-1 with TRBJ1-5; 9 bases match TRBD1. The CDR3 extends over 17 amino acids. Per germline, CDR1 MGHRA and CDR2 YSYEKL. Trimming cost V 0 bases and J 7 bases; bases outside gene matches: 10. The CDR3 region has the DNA TGCGCCAGCAGCCAAGAAGTTGGGACAGGGCTCCCCCAGCCCCAGCATTTT. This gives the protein CASSQEVGTGLPQPQHF.

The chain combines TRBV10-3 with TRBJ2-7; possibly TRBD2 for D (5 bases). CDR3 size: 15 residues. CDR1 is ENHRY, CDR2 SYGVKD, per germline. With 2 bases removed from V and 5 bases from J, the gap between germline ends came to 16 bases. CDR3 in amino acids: CAISEPGKGDHEQYF. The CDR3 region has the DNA TGTGCCATCAGTGAGCCGGGAAAGGGCGATCACGAGCAGTACTTC.

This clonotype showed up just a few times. The CDR3 nucleotides are TGTGCCAGCACAACGGCCGGAGGGGCCAACGTCCTGACTTTC. This translates into CASTTAGGANVLTF. The chain links TRBV12-3 or TRBV12-4 to TRBJ2-6; D unresolved. V was shortened by 7 bases and J by 4 bases, with 11 bases between the two germline ends. The CDR3 is 14 amino acids.

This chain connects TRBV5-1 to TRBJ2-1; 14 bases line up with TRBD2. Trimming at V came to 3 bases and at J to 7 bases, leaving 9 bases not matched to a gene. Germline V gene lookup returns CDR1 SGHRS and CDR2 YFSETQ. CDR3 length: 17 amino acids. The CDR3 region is CASSSTSGRAEGNEQFF. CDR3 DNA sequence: TGCGCCAGCAGCTCGACTAGCGGGAGGGCCGAGGGGAATGAGCAGTTCTTC.

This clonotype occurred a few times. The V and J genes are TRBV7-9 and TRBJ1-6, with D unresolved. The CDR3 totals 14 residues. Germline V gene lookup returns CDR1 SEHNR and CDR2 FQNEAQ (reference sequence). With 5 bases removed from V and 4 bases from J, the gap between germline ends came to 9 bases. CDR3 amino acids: CASSIDTYNSPLHF. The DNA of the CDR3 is TGTGCCAGCAGCATCGACACGTATAATTCACCCCTCCACTTT.

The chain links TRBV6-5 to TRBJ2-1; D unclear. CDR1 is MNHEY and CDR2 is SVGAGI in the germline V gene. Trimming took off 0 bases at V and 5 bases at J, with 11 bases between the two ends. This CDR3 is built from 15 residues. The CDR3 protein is CASSYSITNNNEQFF. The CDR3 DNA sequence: TGTGCCAGCAGTTACTCGATCACAAACAACAATGAGCAGTTCTTC.

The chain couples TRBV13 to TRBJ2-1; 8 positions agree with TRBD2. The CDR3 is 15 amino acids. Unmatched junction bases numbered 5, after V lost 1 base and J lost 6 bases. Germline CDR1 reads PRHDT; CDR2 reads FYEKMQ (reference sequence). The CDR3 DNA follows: TGTGCCAGCAGCTTAGAGGCGGGAGGTGTCAATGAGCAGTTCTTC. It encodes CASSLEAGGVNEQFF.

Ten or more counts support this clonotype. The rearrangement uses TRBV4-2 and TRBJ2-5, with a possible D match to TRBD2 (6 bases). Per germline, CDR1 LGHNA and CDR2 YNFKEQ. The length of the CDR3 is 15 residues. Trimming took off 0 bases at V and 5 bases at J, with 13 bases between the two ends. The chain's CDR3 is CASSQDRGAKETQYF. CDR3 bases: TGTGCCAGCAGCCAAGACCGCGGGGCAAAGGAGACCCAGTACTTC.

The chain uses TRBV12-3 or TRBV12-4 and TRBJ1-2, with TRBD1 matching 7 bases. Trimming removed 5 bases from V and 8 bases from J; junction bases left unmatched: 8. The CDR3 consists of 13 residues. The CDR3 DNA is TGTGCCAGCAGTCGACAGGGAGCGCCGGGCTACACCTTC. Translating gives CASSRQGAPGYTF.

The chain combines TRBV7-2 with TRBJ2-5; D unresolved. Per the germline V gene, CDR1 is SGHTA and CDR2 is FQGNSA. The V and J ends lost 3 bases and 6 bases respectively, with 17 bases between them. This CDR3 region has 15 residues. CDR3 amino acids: CASSFGSARPQTQYF. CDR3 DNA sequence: TGTGCCAGCAGCTTCGGATCAGCGAGACCCCAGACCCAGTACTTC.

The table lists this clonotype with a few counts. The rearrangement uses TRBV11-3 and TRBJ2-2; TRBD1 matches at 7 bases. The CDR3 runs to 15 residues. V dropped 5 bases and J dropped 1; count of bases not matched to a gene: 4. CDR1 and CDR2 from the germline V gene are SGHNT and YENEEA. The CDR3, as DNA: TGTGCCAGCAGCCAGGGGACAGTGAACACCGGGGAGCTGTTTTTT. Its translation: CASSQGTVNTGELFF.

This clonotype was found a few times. This CDR3 reads CASSFYGTSGSNEQFF. The CDR3 nucleotides read TGCGCCAGCAGCTTCTACGGGACTAGCGGGAGCAATGAGCAGTTCTTC. The chain carries TRBV5-1 and TRBJ2-1, with 14 bases that match TRBD2. Germline CDR1 and CDR2: SGHRS and YFSETQ. The CDR3 consists of 16 residues. The ends lost 2 bases at V and 6 bases at J; junction bases unmatched: 4. Full variable domain (rest looked up from reference TRBV5-1 and TRBJ2-1): KAGVTQTPRYLIKTRGQQVTLSCSPISGHRSVSWYQQTPGQGLQFLFEYFSETQRNKGNFPGRFSGRQFSNSRSEMNVSTLELGDSALYLCASSFYGTSGSNEQFFGPGTRLTVL.

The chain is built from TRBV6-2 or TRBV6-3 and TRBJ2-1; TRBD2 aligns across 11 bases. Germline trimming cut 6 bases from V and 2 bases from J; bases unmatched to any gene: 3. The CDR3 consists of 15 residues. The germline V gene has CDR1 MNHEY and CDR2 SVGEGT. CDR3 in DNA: TGTGCCAGCAGAATAGCGGGAGGGGCCTACAATGAGCAGTTCTTC. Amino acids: CASRIAGGAYNEQFF.

The CDR3 region has the DNA TGTGCCACCAGCAGAGAAGGGTTAACCTCATCATACGAGCAGTACTTC. Amino acids: CATSREGLTSSYEQYF. V usage is TRBV15 and J usage is TRBJ2-7; no reliable D call. The CDR3 runs to 16 residues. V gave up 0 bases and J gave up 4 bases, with 16 bases separating them. Germline V CDR1 and CDR2: LNHNV, YYDKDF (reference sequence).